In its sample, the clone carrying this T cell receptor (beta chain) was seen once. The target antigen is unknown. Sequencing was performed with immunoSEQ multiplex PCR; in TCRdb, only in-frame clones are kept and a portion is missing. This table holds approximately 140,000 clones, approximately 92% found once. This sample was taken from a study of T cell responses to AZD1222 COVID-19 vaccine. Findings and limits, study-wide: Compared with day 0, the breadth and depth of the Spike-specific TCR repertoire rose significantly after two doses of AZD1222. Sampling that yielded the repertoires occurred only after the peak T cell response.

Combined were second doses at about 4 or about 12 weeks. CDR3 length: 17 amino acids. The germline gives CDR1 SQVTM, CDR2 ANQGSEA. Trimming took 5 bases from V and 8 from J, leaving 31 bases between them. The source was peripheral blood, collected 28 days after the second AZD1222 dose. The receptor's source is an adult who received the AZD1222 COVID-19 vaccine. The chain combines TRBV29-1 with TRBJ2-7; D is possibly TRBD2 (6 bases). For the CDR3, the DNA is TGCAGCGTTCGACGAATTACTCAGCGGGCTGAATTCTTCAAGCAGTACTTC. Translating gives CSVRRITQRAEFFKQYF.